The clone carrying this T cell receptor beta chain has just a few counts. The CDR3 totals 14 residues. Germline V gene data show CDR1 as LNHDA and CDR2 as SQIVND (reference sequence). Trimming shortened V by 3 bases and J by 4 bases, and 11 bases separated the two germline ends. The sample is drawn from a study of blood T cell repertoires in COVID-19. Across the whole study: Acute and convalescent COVID-19 specimens originated in the United States, Italy and Spain. PBMCs, B-cell-depleted T cells, or T cells provided the cDNA or gDNA that made up the material.

As processed by the authors: Reference gene primers were amplified, and this amplification served to estimate nucleated cell counts. This table comes from immunoSEQ multiplex PCR, and its TCRdb copy is limited to in-frame clones, with some not included. From that table come the V and J calls and clone size; the DNA was used to work out D and trimming. The sample shows some 71,000 clones, 70% to 85% of them seen only once. The chain uses TRBV19 and TRBJ2-3; no firm D call. This sequence was found in a woman between 50 and 59 years old with acute or convalescent COVID-19. Sequencing was performed on peripheral blood. This chain's CDR3 is CASSMRIPSDTQYF. The DNA for the CDR3 is TGTGCCAGTAGTATGCGGATACCCTCAGATACGCAGTATTTT. Combining the CDR3 with reference TRBV19 and TRBJ2-3 gives the whole variable domain DGGITQSPKYLFRKEGQNVTLSCEQNLNHDAMYWYRQDPGQGLRLIYYSQIVNDFQKGDIAEGYSVSREKKESFPLTVTSAQKNPTAFYLCASSMRIPSDTQYFGPGTRLTVL.